A selection of T cell receptor beta chains follows, all from one sample in a study of T cell repertoires in cytomegalovirus infection. TCRdb called the reads again in MiXCR, with one record for every CDR3 protein. There are some 220,000 distinct CDR3 sequences in the sample; around two fifths occur only once, and about 60% lies in the top ten. No antigens are known for them. The source was CD8+ T cells from cultured PBMCs, collected from culture after CMV antigen stimulation. The origin of the receptors is a human donor in good health (CMV status not recorded). Some clones in this sample may be carry-over from other donors' samples. Both conserved end residues are part of each CDR3. The D gene is left open where the match is weak.

cdr3_aa	d_call	v_call
CATGPNTQYF	-	TRBV7-9
CASSYGRWEEQFF	-	TRBV7-9
CASSLVSGGEETQYF	-	TRBV7-2
CAISESEREQFF	-	TRBV10-3
CASGVKSSNTEAFF	-	TRBV19
CASSSTGTDEQFF	-	TRBV7-8
CASTLGFGNEQFF	-	TRBV7-2
CASSYTTGAGGYEQFF	TRBD1	TRBV6-2/TRBV6-3
CSARSLAGEDTQYF	TRBD2	TRBV20-1
CASSSRAPSGSYEQYF	TRBD2	TRBV7-9
CASSSSSTYITSGREVGQYF	TRBD2	TRBV12-3/TRBV12-4
CASSSGLAGPYNEQFF	TRBD2	TRBV5-4
CASSIERQATNYGYTF	-	TRBV19
CASKRGGPYNEQFF	TRBD2	TRBV27
CASSLSSGGTEFSYNEQFF	TRBD2	TRBV7-6